This TCR beta chain was sequenced for a study of blood T cells in healthy people across ages. Each sample yielded at least 6 million isolated PBMCs. This CDR3 is built from 14 residues. CDR1 is DFQATT, CDR2 SNEGSKA, per germline (reference sequence). Next came a second PCR, run for roughly 6 to 11 cycles, which used a sample-barcoded 5' primer along with a J-beta primer mix. TCRdb reprocessed the 5' RACE reads with MiXCR, giving one entry per CDR3 protein. Found here are roughly 860,000 distinct CDR3 sequences, around 62% of them singletons; the top ten hold 28%. Sequencing used blood. This sequence joins TRBV20-1 and TRBJ2-5; D gene unclear. Judging by the DNA end, TRBJ2-7 fits better; the J call may be wrong. This sequence originates from a man in his thirties or forties in good health. CDR3 sequence (DNA): TGCAGTGCTAGAGTGGGGATTACCCTCTACGAGCAGTACTTC. The encoded protein is CSARVGITLYEQYF.